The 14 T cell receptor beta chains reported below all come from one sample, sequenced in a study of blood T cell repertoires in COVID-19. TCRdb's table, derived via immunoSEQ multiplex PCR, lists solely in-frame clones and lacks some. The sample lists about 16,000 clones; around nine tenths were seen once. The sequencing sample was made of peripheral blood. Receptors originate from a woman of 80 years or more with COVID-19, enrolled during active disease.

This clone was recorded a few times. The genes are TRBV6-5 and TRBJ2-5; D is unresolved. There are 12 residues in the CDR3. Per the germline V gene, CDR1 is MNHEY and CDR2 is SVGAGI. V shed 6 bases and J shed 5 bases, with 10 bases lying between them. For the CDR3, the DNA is TGTGCCAGCAGCTCTCTCGGGGAGACCCAGTACTTC. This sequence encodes CASSSLGETQYF.

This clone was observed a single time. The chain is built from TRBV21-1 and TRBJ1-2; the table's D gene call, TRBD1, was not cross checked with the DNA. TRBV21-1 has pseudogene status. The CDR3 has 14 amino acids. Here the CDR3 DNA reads TGTGCCAGCAGTTTACAGGGTGCACCCTATGGCTACACCTTC. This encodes CASSLQGAPYGYTF.

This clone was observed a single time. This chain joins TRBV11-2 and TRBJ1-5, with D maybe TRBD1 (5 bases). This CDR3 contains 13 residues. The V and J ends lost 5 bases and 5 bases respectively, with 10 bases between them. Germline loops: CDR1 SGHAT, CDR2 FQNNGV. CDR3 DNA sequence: TGTGCCAGCAGCCCAGGGCTCGATCAGCCCCAGCATTTT. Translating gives CASSPGLDQPQHF.

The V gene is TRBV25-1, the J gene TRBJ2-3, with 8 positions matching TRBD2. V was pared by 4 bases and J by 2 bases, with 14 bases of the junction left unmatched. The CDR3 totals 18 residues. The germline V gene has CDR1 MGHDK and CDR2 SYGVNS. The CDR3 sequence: CASSVSGKNLGSTDTQYF. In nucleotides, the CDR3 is TGTGCCAGCAGTGTTAGCGGGAAGAACCTTGGATCCACAGATACGCAGTATTTT.

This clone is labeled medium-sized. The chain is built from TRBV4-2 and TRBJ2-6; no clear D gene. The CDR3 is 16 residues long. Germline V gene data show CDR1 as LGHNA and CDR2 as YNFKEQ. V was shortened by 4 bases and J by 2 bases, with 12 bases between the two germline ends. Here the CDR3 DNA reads TGTGCCAGCAGCCCTGCAGGAAACGCTGGGGCCAACGTCCTGACTTTC. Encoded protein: CASSPAGNAGANVLTF.

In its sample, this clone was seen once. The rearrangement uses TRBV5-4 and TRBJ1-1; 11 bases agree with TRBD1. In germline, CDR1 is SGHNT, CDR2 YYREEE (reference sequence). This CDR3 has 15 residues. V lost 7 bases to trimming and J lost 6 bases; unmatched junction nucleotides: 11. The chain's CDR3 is CASSLFRDRGAEAFF. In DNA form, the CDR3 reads TGTGCCAGCTCCCTTTTCCGGGACAGGGGGGCTGAAGCTTTCTTT. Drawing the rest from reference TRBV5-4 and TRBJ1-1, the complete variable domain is ETGVTQSPTHLIKTRGQQVTLRCSSQSGHNTVSWYQQALGQGPQFIFQYYREEENGRGNFPPRFSGLQFPNYSSELNVNALELDDSALYLCASSLFRDRGAEAFFGQGTRLTVV.

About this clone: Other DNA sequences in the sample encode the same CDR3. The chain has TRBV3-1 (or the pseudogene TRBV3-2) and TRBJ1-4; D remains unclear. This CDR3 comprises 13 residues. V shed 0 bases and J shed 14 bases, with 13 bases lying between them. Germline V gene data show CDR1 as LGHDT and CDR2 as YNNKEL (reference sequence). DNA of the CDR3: TGTGCCAGCAGCCAAGAGCCCCCGAGAGTGCTGTTTTTT. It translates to CASSQEPPRVLFF.

The CDR3 DNA follows: TGTGCCAGTAGAGGGGCCAGCTACGAGCAGTACTTC. This gives the protein CASRGASYEQYF. V usage is TRBV19 and J usage is TRBJ2-7; D is perhaps TRBD1 (5 bases). The CDR3 sequence is 12 residues long. Trimming removed 6 bases at V and 3 bases at J, with 9 bases between. CDR1 is LNHDA and CDR2 is SQIVND in the germline V gene (reference sequence).

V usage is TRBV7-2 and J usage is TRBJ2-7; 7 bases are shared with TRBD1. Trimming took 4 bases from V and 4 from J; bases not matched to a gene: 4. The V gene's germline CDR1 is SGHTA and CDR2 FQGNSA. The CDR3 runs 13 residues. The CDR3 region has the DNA TGTGCCAGCAGCTCCCTGGACAGGTACGAGCAGTACTTC. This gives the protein CASSSLDRYEQYF.

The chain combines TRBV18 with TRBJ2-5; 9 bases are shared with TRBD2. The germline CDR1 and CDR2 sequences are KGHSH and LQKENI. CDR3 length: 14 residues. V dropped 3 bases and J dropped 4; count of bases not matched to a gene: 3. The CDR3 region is CASSPGGRGETQYF. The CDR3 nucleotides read TGTGCCAGCTCACCGGGCGGGAGGGGAGAGACCCAGTACTTC.

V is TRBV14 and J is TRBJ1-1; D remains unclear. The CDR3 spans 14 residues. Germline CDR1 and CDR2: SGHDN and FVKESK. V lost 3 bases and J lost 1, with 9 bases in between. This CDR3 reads CASSHAGRNTEAFF. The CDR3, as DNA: TGTGCCAGCAGCCACGCGGGGAGGAACACTGAAGCTTTCTTT.

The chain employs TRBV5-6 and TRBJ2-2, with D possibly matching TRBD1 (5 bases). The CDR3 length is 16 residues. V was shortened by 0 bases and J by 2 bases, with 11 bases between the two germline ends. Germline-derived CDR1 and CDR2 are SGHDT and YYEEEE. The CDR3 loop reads CASSLGTGLNTGELFF. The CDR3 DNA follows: TGTGCCAGCAGCTTGGGCACAGGCCTTAACACCGGGGAGCTGTTTTTT.

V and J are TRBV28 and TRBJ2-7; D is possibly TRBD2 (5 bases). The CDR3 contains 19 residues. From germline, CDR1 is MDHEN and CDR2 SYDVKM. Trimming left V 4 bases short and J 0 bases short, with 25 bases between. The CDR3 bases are TGTGCCAGCAGTTATCCGATTGGGGTGGCGCTAGCCGCCTCCTACGAGCAGTACTTC. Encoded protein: CASSYPIGVALAASYEQYF.

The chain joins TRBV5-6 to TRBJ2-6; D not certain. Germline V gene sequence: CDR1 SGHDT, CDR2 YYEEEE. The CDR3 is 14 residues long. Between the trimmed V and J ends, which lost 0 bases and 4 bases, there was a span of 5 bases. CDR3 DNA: TGTGCCAGCAGCTTGGACTTCGGGGCCAACGTCCTGACTTTC. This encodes CASSLDFGANVLTF. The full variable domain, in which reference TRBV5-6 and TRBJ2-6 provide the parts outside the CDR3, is DAGVTQSPTHLIKTRGQQVTLRCSPKSGHDTVSWYQQALGQGPQFIFQYYEEEERQRGNFPDRFSGHQFPNYSSELNVNALLLGDSALYLCASSLDFGANVLTFGAGSRLTVL.